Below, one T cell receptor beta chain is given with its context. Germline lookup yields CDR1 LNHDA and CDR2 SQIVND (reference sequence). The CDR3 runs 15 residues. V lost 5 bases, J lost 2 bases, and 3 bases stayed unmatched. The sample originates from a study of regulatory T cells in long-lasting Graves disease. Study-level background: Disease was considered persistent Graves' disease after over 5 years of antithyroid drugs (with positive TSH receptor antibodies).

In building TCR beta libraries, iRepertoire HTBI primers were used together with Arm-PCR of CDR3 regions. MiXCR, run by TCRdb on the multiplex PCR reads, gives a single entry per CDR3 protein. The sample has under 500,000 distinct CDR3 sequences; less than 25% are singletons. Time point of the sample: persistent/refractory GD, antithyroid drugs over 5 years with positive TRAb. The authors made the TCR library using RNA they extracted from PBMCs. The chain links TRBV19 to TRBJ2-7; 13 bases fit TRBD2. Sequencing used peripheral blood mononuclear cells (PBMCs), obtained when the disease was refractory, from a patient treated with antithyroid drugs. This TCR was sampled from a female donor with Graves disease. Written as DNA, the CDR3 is TGTGCCAGTAGTGCTGGGACTAGCGGGACCTACGAGCAGTACTTC. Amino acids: CASSAGTSGTYEQYF.